The 15 T cell receptor beta chains below all came from one sample that was sequenced in a study of blood T cell repertoires in COVID-19. Assay: immunoSEQ multiplex PCR; the TCRdb copy retains only in-frame clones and omits some. The sample consists of about 120,000 clones, 70% to 80% of them appearing once. The sequenced sample was peripheral blood. The receptors stem from a man aged 50 to 59 with acute or convalescent COVID-19.

The rearrangement links TRBV9 to TRBJ2-3; 8 positions agree with TRBD1. This CDR3 has 15 residues. J was trimmed by 8 bases and V by 4 bases; bases with no gene match: 12. Germline V lookup: CDR1 SGDLS, CDR2 YYNGEE. As DNA, the CDR3 is TGTGCCAGCAGCTCGAGGACAGGGAGGTTGGGTACGCAGTATTTT. This translates into CASSSRTGRLGTQYF.

This clone turned up a few times. This chain links TRBV2 with TRBJ2-3; 9 bases fit TRBD2. CDR3 size: 15 residues. Germline trimming cut 4 bases from V and 3 bases from J; bases unmatched to any gene: 5. The V gene's germline CDR1 is SNHLY and CDR2 FYNNEI. CDR3 in DNA: TGTGCCAGCAGTGGGCGGGGGGGCCTGACAGATACGCAGTATTTT. Its translation is CASSGRGGLTDTQYF.

V and J are TRBV18 and TRBJ1-5; 9 bases agree with TRBD1. Trimming removed 1 base from V and 5 bases from J; junction bases left unmatched: 6. Germline assignment: CDR1 KGHSH and CDR2 LQKENI. The CDR3 runs 16 residues. CDR3 region: CASSPLGQGMDQPQHF. The CDR3 DNA reads as TGTGCCAGCTCACCACTAGGACAGGGGATGGATCAGCCCCAGCATTTT.

DNA of the CDR3: TGTGCCAGTAGTCCACGACAGACCACAGATACGCAGTATTTT. Encoded protein: CASSPRQTTDTQYF. The J gene is TRBJ2-3, the V gene TRBV19, with D tentatively TRBD1 (5 bases). CDR1 is LNHDA and CDR2 is SQIVND in the germline V gene (reference sequence). The CDR3 sequence is 14 residues long. Trimming shortened V by 5 bases and J by 2 bases, and 11 bases separated the two germline ends.

This clone was recorded a few times. V and J are TRBV4-1 and TRBJ2-7; TRBD2 is a possible D gene (6 bases). Trimming pared 7 bases from V and 6 bases from J, leaving 16 bases between. Looked up from germline, CDR1 is MGHRA and CDR2 is YSYEKL. There are 13 residues in the CDR3. The chain's CDR3 is CASTPGLVCEQYF. CDR3 sequence (DNA): TGCGCCAGCACACCGGGACTGGTATGCGAGCAGTACTTC.

The genes are TRBV19 and TRBJ2-1; TRBD2 matches 10 bases. The junction had 7 bases not matched to a gene; V was cut back by 7 bases and J by 7 bases. Per germline, CDR1 LNHDA and CDR2 SQIVND (reference sequence). The CDR3 loop spans 14 amino acids. The CDR3 coding sequence is TGTGCCAGTACCCCACTAGCGGGACGGAATGAGCAGTTCTTC. Protein product: CASTPLAGRNEQFF.

J is TRBJ2-2 and V is TRBV11-3; 9 bases align to TRBD2. Germline CDR1 is SGHNT and CDR2 is YENEEA. The trim removed 5 bases at V and 6 bases at J, leaving 10 bases unmatched. The CDR3 loop spans 16 amino acids. The CDR3 DNA follows: TGTGCCAGCAGCCGGGGGGGTAGCGGGAGATCCGGGGAGCTGTTTTTT. Amino acid sequence: CASSRGGSGRSGELFF.

Only one count was recorded for this clone. V is TRBV24-1 and J is TRBJ2-5; 7 nucleotides agree with TRBD1. From germline, CDR1 is KGHDR and CDR2 SFDVKD. This CDR3 has 16 residues. Losses at the gene ends were 8 bases for V and 5 bases for J; bases not matched to a gene: 16. CDR3 in DNA: TGTGCCACCAACCGGGACAGACGATGGACCCGGGAGACCCAGTACTTC. This translates into CATNRDRRWTRETQYF.

This clone was detected a few times. This chain joins TRBV19 and TRBJ1-5; D is possibly TRBD1 (5 bases). The CDR3 extends over 15 amino acids. Deletions cut 6 bases from V and 1 base from J, with 13 bases between. Per the germline V gene, CDR1 is LNHDA and CDR2 is SQIVND (reference sequence). The CDR3 nucleotides are TGTGCCAGTAGAGCCCAGGGTTGGAGCAATCAGCCCCAGCATTTT. This gives the protein CASRAQGWSNQPQHF.

This chain links TRBV6-5 with TRBJ2-2; TRBD1 matches at 7 bases. The ends lost 8 bases at V and 6 bases at J; junction bases unmatched: 6. The CDR3 totals 13 residues. In germline, CDR1 is MNHEY, CDR2 SVGAGI. The CDR3, as DNA: TGTGCCAGCGTAGGGCAGGGGGCCGGGGAGCTGTTTTTT. Amino acid sequence: CASVGQGAGELFF.

The V call is TRBV12-3 or TRBV12-4, the J call TRBJ1-5; no clear D gene. V was pared by 3 bases and J by 7 bases, with 7 bases between. This CDR3 comprises 12 residues. The CDR3 reads CASSFMSQPQHF. The CDR3 coding sequence is TGTGCCAGCAGTTTCATGAGCCAGCCCCAGCATTTT.

The chain recombines TRBV12-2 with TRBJ1-5; the table's TRBD1 call for D was not verified on the DNA. TRBV12-2 constitutes a pseudogene. The CDR3 extends over 17 amino acids. In nucleotides, the CDR3 is TGTGCAAGTCGCTTTTCCCGGGACAGGGGACTCAATCAGCCCCAGCATTTT. Translation gives CASRFSRDRGLNQPQHF.

In this sample, this clone turned up many times. The chain is built from TRBV19 and TRBJ1-2; D might be TRBD1 (6 bases). CDR3 length equals 12 residues. V lost 9 bases and J 7 bases, leaving 15 bases between the germline ends. Germline lookup yields CDR1 LNHDA and CDR2 SQIVND (reference sequence). The CDR3 nucleotides are TGTGCCAGCAAAGCACAGGGTGGTGGCTACACCTTC. This translates into CASKAQGGGYTF.

The rearrangement joins TRBV9 to TRBJ2-7; perhaps TRBD1 as D (6 bases). CDR1 and CDR2 from the germline V gene are SGDLS and YYNGEE. V lost 3 bases and J lost 0, with 16 bases in between. The CDR3 is 16 residues long. This CDR3 is CASSGSYTGYSYEQYF. The DNA for the CDR3 is TGTGCCAGCAGCGGGTCCTACACAGGGTACTCCTACGAGCAGTACTTC.

The chain employs TRBV4-1 and TRBJ2-3; TRBD2 matches at 9 bases. Trimming cost V 0 bases and J 7 bases; bases outside gene matches: 5. The length of the CDR3 is 15 residues. Germline CDR1 and CDR2: MGHRA and YSYEKL. The CDR3 coding sequence is TGCGCCAGCAGCCAAGAGCCTAGCGGGGTTTATACGCAGTATTTT. Its protein product is CASSQEPSGVYTQYF.